This T cell receptor (beta chain) stems from a study of CD8 T cells in ankylosing spondylitis (dated by TCRdb to the late 2010s). Background on the whole study: T cell receptor beta repertoires were profiled in healthy donors and ankylosing spondylitis patients so that disease-linked TCR variants could be found. In total, the full study cohort was made up of 110 or so healthy donors and some 26 ankylosing spondylitis patients. Peripheral blood samples were taken, and synovial fluid was additionally collected from ankylosing spondylitis patients. The paper as a whole reports these results and caveats: Some TCR beta motif variants had previously been reported in synovial fluid and blood of reactive arthritis patients, which suggested common disease-initiation mechanisms. The disease-linked clones were reported as significantly enriched in matched synovial fluid samples from ankylosing spondylitis patients. A CD8+ phenotype was shown by the disease-linked clones, which were found at relatively low frequencies in peripheral blood. Blood from ankylosing spondylitis patients appeared to be characterized by a TCR beta motif made up of seven or eight highly homologous amino acid variants.

This clonotype has a count of ten or more. Its recognized antigen is unknown. Per-base quality was not reported, and no clone a single base away is much larger than it. TCRdb lists the instrument as Illumina HiSeq 2500. Quantitative 5'-RACE with molecular barcodes was used to prepare TCR beta libraries. In the source study's methods: To identify disease-linked TCR variants, a new computational method was used, one built on a probabilistic model of VDJ rearrangement. In-frame beta chains were kept once TCRdb had trimmed the public reads at Q25 with fastp and called clones with MiXCR. Rows are unified per CDR3 protein, each entry keeping the most common DNA and genes. The V and J calls come from TCRdb's annotation, not from the publication. Here the sample has nearly 350,000 distinct CDR3 sequences; over 12% occur a single time. Of the sample, less than 1.1% falls within the top ten clones. CDR1 and CDR2 were assigned from the germline V gene (reference sequence) as DFQATT and SNEGSKA. The germline ends are 16 bases apart after V is trimmed by 7 bases and J by 7 bases. Spanning cysteine to phenylalanine, the CDR3 consists of 12 amino acids. Only the CDR3 part of the read is kept: 36 bases, read in frame from the first base.

This sequence originates from a male donor with ankylosing spondylitis or in good health (not recorded which). The sequence is built from TRBV20-1 and TRBJ1-1; the D gene is unclear. The sequencing input was blood, either unsorted or a sorted T cell fraction (not recorded which). This receptor has the CDR3 CSVGSRLGEAFF. The bases read TGCAGTGTGGGCAGCAGGTTGGGTGAAGCTTTCTTT.